The 9 T cell receptor beta chains in this list originate from one sample, sequenced in a study of post-analysis software for immune sequencing data. Libraries were made from TCR beta cDNA, and they carried unique molecular identifiers. TCRdb independently ran MiXCR on the PCR reads; one entry per CDR3 protein. Among 150,000 to 200,000 distinct CDR3 sequences listed, roughly 34% were seen once. Material: blood, obtained after autologous hematopoietic stem cell transplantation. These receptors came from a girl between 5 and 17 years old with multiple sclerosis.

The V and J genes are TRBV20-1 and TRBJ2-4, with D tentatively TRBD1 (6 bases). V was pared by 6 bases and J by 1 base, with 19 bases between. Germline-derived CDR1 and CDR2 are DFQATT and SNEGSKA (reference sequence). The length of the CDR3 is 16 residues. The CDR3 loop is CSAPKEGVSAKNIQYF. CDR3 nucleotides: TGCAGTGCCCCGAAAGAGGGGGTATCGGCCAAAAACATTCAGTACTTC.

V usage is TRBV14 and J usage is TRBJ2-5; 10 bases are a match to TRBD1. V lost 5 bases to trimming and J lost 5 bases; unmatched junction nucleotides: 5. The length of the CDR3 is 14 residues. CDR1 SGHDN and CDR2 FVKESK come from the germline V gene. CDR3 region: CASSKRTGGETQYF. The CDR3 coding sequence is TGTGCCAGCAGCAAGAGGACAGGGGGTGAGACCCAGTACTTC.

The chain carries TRBV28 and TRBJ2-7; 14 nucleotides line up with TRBD2. With 6 bases clipped from V and 2 bases from J, the junction kept 3 bases outside the gene matches. Germline CDR1 reads MDHEN; CDR2 reads SYDVKM. The CDR3 contains 15 residues. The CDR3 protein is CASSSGLAGAYEQYF. The CDR3 nucleotides are TGTGCCAGCAGCTCGGGACTAGCGGGGGCCTACGAGCAGTACTTC.

The V and J genes are TRBV7-8 and TRBJ2-7; TRBD2 matches 10 bases. V trimming: 4 bases; J trimming: 2 bases; junction bases outside the gene matches: 2. Looked up from germline, CDR1 is SGHVS and CDR2 is FQNEAQ. The CDR3 is made up of 14 amino acids. Written as DNA, the CDR3 is TGTGCCAGCAGCTCGCTAGCGGGAGCCTACGAGCAGTACTTC. Translating it yields CASSSLAGAYEQYF.

The V call is TRBV19, the J call TRBJ2-7, with unresolved D. V was trimmed by 1 base and J by 3 bases, leaving 10 bases between them. This CDR3 has 14 residues. CDR1 and CDR2 from the germline V gene are LNHDA and SQIVND (reference sequence). The DNA for the CDR3 is TGTGCCAGTAGTATAGGTGTCGGAGACTACGAGCAGTACTTC. Protein: CASSIGVGDYEQYF.

This clonotype was counted between two and nine times. This rearrangement joins TRBV7-9 to TRBJ2-1; D gene unclear. Looked up from germline, CDR1 is SEHNR and CDR2 is FQNEAQ (reference sequence). V was cut by 3 bases and J by 1 base, with 10 bases left in between. The CDR3 runs 15 residues. The CDR3 is CASSFSETSYNEQFF. CDR3 bases: TGTGCCAGCAGCTTCAGCGAAACTTCCTACAATGAGCAGTTCTTC.

The chain is built from TRBV3-1 and TRBJ2-1; D is unresolved. The CDR3 runs 16 residues. Trimming removed 4 bases from V and 8 bases from J, with 21 bases in between. The germline V gene has CDR1 LGHDT and CDR2 YNNKEL (reference sequence). The CDR3 DNA reads TGTGCCAGCAGCCCAGGAAGGTTGGACCTATTGGATGAGCAGTTCTTC. Its translation: CASSPGRLDLLDEQFF.

In its sample, this clonotype was seen a few times. The chain links TRBV18 to TRBJ1-5, with D possibly matching TRBD1 (5 bases). Trimming took 3 bases from V and 6 from J, leaving 12 bases between them. The CDR3 is 14 amino acids. From germline, CDR1 is KGHSH and CDR2 LQKENI. This CDR3 reads CASSPGTAGQPQHF. In DNA, the CDR3 is TGTGCCAGCTCACCGGGGACTGCCGGTCAGCCCCAGCATTTT.

The rearrangement joins TRBV6-1 to TRBJ2-5; 9 bases are shared with TRBD1. Germline V CDR1 and CDR2: MNHNS, SASEGT. The J segment lost 4 bases and the V segment lost 5 bases, leaving 8 bases of the junction unmatched. This CDR3 spans 15 amino acids. CDR3 sequence reads: CASSWGQGARETQYF. The CDR3 DNA sequence: TGTGCCAGCAGTTGGGGACAGGGCGCACGAGAGACCCAGTACTTC.